This T cell receptor (beta chain) was observed in a study of OX40 agonist ivuxolimab in advanced cancers. Assay: immunoSEQ multiplex PCR; the TCRdb copy retains only in-frame clones and omits some. The table lists about 60,000 clones, about four fifths of them singletons, with 1% in the top ten. The CDR3 totals 15 residues. Germline V gives CDR1 MGHRA, CDR2 YSYEKL. Trimming removed 0 bases at V and 4 bases at J, with 12 bases between. The sample in question was CD4+ or CD8+ T cells sorted from blood, obtained in a trial of the OX40 agonist ivuxolimab. The sequence was collected from an adult with an advanced solid tumor such as melanoma, head and neck, liver or kidney cancer. This chain uses TRBV4-1 with TRBJ1-2, with no clear D. The CDR3 protein is CASSQDLSGFYGYTF. CDR3 DNA: TGCGCCAGCAGCCAAGACCTCTCAGGCTTCTATGGCTACACCTTC.